A selection of T cell receptor beta chains follows, all from one sample in a study of beta chain features in type 1 diabetes. The data were produced by immunoSEQ multiplex PCR, yet TCRdb's version contains in-frame clones alone and is incomplete. The sample lists 350,000 to 450,000 clones, approximately 15% seen once, with under 0.02% in the top ten. The sequencing sample was made of naive CD4+ T cells from blood. Source of these receptors: a woman between 18 and 29 years old in good health. CDR3s include the opening cysteine and the closing phenylalanine or tryptophan. The order of the fields is J gene, V gene, clone size, D gene, CDR3 DNA, CDR3 protein. The D gene is left open where the match is weak. Some rows have no size entry. The others give once, few or many, or a class for an expanded clone.

TRBJ2-5 | TRBV7-6 | . | . | TGTGCCAGCAGCTTTCTAGGGCAGGGTTCGAAGACCCAGTACTTC | CASSFLGQGSKTQYF
TRBJ1-5 | TRBV19 | few | . | TGTGCCAGTAGTATAAATCGTAGAAGCAATCAGCCCCAGCATTTT | CASSINRRSNQPQHF
TRBJ1-1 | TRBV30 | . | TRBD1 | TGTGCCTGGGAGGGACAGACCGGGACCACTGAAGCTTTCTTT | CAWEGQTGTTEAFF
TRBJ2-5 | TRBV11-2 | . | TRBD2 | TGTGCCAGCAACCAGGCGGGACTACGAGGAGAGACCCAGTACTTC | CASNQAGLRGETQYF
TRBJ2-7 | TRBV19 | . | TRBD1 | TGTGCCAGTAGTATTCGCCAGGGGGTCAACTACGAGCAGTACTTC | CASSIRQGVNYEQYF
TRBJ1-1 | TRBV18 | . | . | TGTGCCAGCTCACCAGCCGGAGGAAACACTGAAGCTTTCTTT | CASSPAGGNTEAFF
TRBJ2-7 | TRBV7-6 | . | TRBD1 | TGTGCCAGCAGCCCGGAAGGGACAGTTGCTAACGACGAGCAGTACTTC | CASSPEGTVANDEQYF
TRBJ2-7 | TRBV28 | . | . | TGTGCCAGCAGCTTGACAGCTTCCTACGAGCAGTACTTC | CASSLTASYEQYF
TRBJ2-1 | TRBV6-5 | . | TRBD2 | TGTGCCAGCAGGACTAGCGGGAGCTATGAGCAGTTCTTC | CASRTSGSYEQFF
TRBJ2-3 | TRBV7-3 | . | TRBD2 | TGTGCCAGCAGCTTAATAGCGGGAACGACAGATACGCAGTATTTT | CASSLIAGTTDTQYF
TRBJ2-1 | TRBV30 | few | TRBD2 | TGTGCCTGGAGTGGGGGGGGAACCTACAATGAGCAGTTCTTC | CAWSGGGTYNEQFF
TRBJ2-7 | TRBV30 | . | TRBD2 | TGTGCCTGGAGTGCAGCGGGACTAGCGGACTACGAGCAGTACTTC | CAWSAAGLADYEQYF
TRBJ2-1 | TRBV7-9 | few | . | TGTGCCAGCAGCTTAGGGTCGGGTCTTGATAATGAGCAGTTCTTC | CASSLGSGLDNEQFF
TRBJ2-7 | TRBV28 | . | TRBD2 | TGTGCCAGCCCGGGACTAGCGGGAGCGGACGACGAGCAGTACTTC | CASPGLAGADDEQYF
TRBJ2-7 | TRBV18 | . | . | TGTGCCAGCTCCTCGGACAGTTACGAGCAGTACTTC | CASSSDSYEQYF
TRBJ2-5 | TRBV5-1 | . | . | TGCGCCAGCAGCTTTCACCGGAGAGCGGAGACCCAGTACTTC | CASSFHRRAETQYF
TRBJ2-7 | TRBV28 | . | TRBD1 | TGTGCCAGCAGGGGGACAGGGAGCTCCTACGAGCAGTACTTC | CASRGTGSSYEQYF
TRBJ2-1 | TRBV5-1 | . | TRBD2 | TGCGCCAGCAGCCCGGCCGGGACTAGGGTCGGCAATGAGCAGTTCTTC | CASSPAGTRVGNEQFF
TRBJ2-7 | TRBV7-2 | . | TRBD2 | TGTGCCAGCAGCTTAGAGTCCGTGGGAGGGCTCGAGCAGTACTTC | CASSLESVGGLEQYF
TRBJ1-4 | TRBV15 | . | . | TGTGCCACCAGCTACGGAGTAAATGAAAAACTGTTTTTT | CATSYGVNEKLFF
TRBJ1-5 | TRBV7-9 | . | TRBD1 | TGTGCCAGCAGCTTGGAGGGGACAGTTTTTAATCAGCCCCAGCATTTT | CASSLEGTVFNQPQHF
TRBJ1-1 | TRBV28 | . | . | TGTGCCAGCAGTTTCCCGAGACGGAGAACGAACACTGAAGCTTTCTTT | CASSFPRRRTNTEAFF
TRBJ2-5 | TRBV6-1 | . | . | TGTGCCAGCAGTGATATGACTCGGTTGGGTAGAGAGACCCAGTACTTC | CASSDMTRLGRETQYF
TRBJ1-1 | TRBV5-4 | . | TRBD1 | TGTGCCAGCAGACCCAACTCCGGGACAGGGAGGACTGAAGTTTTCTTT | CASRPNSGTGRTEVFF
TRBJ2-1 | TRBV6-1 | few | . | TGTGCCAGCAGAAGAGCGGAGGCGGTCTACAATGAGCAGTTCTTC | CASRRAEAVYNEQFF
TRBJ2-3 | TRBV29-1 | few | . | TGCAGCGTTGAACGCGGAACTAGCACAGATACGCAGTATTTT | CSVERGTSTDTQYF
TRBJ1-3 | TRBV7-9 | few | . | TGTGCCAGCAGCTTAGCAGACACAACCATATATTTT | CASSLADTTIYF
TRBJ2-5 | TRBV5-6 | . | . | TGTGCCAGCAGGAATCAGGGGCAAGAGACCCAGTACTTC | CASRNQGQETQYF
TRBJ1-3 | TRBV30 | . | . | TGTGCCTGGGCCGTCGGGAGCTCTGGAAACACCATATATTTT | CAWAVGSSGNTIYF
TRBJ1-5 | TRBV7-6 | few | . | TGTGCCAGCAGCTTAGCGGAGGGACGCAATCAGCCCCAGCATTTT | CASSLAEGRNQPQHF
TRBJ2-5 | TRBV5-1 | few | . | TGCGCCAGCAGCCATGGACAGTACCAAGAGACCCAGTACTTC | CASSHGQYQETQYF
TRBJ2-1 | TRBV7-9 | few | . | TGTGCCAGCAGCTTAGCTTGGCAGGCCGGAGGGGTATACAATGAGCAGTTCTTC | CASSLAWQAGGVYNEQFF
TRBJ1-5 | TRBV30 | few | . | TGTGCCTGGAAGTCTAAGGCAGCGTCTAGCAATCAGCCCCAGCATTTT | CAWKSKAASSNQPQHF
TRBJ2-3 | TRBV7-3 | . | TRBD2 | TGTGCCAGCGGGATGACTAGCGGGTTCACAGATACGCAGTATTTT | CASGMTSGFTDTQYF
TRBJ2-1 | TRBV30 | . | TRBD1 | TGTGCCTGGAGTGTCGGGACAGGGGAGCACAATGAGCAGTTCTTC | CAWSVGTGEHNEQFF
TRBJ2-2 | TRBV2 | few | . | TGTGCCAGCAGTGCTAGATTTGGCGCCGGGGAGCTGTTTTTT | CASSARFGAGELFF
TRBJ2-1 | TRBV7-3 | . | . | TGTGCCAGCAGCTCCCCTAGCGATGAGCAGTTCTTC | CASSSPSDEQFF
TRBJ2-3 | TRBV30 | few | TRBD2 | TGTGCCTGGAGTGGGGGTCTAGCGGGTCGCACAGATACGCAGTATTTT | CAWSGGLAGRTDTQYF
TRBJ2-3 | TRBV4-2 | few | TRBD1 | TGTGCCAGCAGCCAAGCCGCCGACACAGGGGGTGGCACAGATACGCAGTATTTT | CASSQAADTGGGTDTQYF
TRBJ2-5 | TRBV4-1 | . | TRBD1 | TGCGCCAGCAGCACGGGACAGGGGATTGGGGCAGAGACCCAGTACTTC | CASSTGQGIGAETQYF
TRBJ2-1 | TRBV29-1 | few | . | TGCAGCGTTGGGACTTACAATGAGCAGTTCTTC | CSVGTYNEQFF